These 20 T cell receptor beta chains share one sample of origin, sequenced in a study of blood T cells in healthy people across ages. Through a sample-barcoded 5' primer and a J-beta primer mix, a second PCR was run for roughly 6 to 11 cycles. TCRdb fed the 5' RACE reads into MiXCR, producing one record per CDR3 protein. The sample includes 870,000 or so distinct CDR3 sequences, 25% to 35% of them seen just once. The sample consisted of blood. The origin of the receptors is a woman of 80 years or more in good health.

This clonotype was detected only a few times. The V and J genes are TRBV6-5 and TRBJ1-3; D not certain. In germline, CDR1 is MNHEY, CDR2 SVGAGI. Trimming took off 0 bases at V and 1 base at J, with 7 bases between the two ends. CDR3 length equals 15 residues. This chain's CDR3 is CASSYSSGSGNTIYF. The CDR3 DNA reads TGTGCCAGCAGTTACTCGAGTGGGTCTGGAAACACCATATATTTT.

A few counts support this clonotype. A much larger clone differs from this one at a single base, so this may be a read error. CDR3 protein: CAISESGQVSGTNVLTF. CDR3 sequence (DNA): TGTGCCATCAGTGAGTCTGGACAAGTCTCTGGGACCAACGTCCTGACTTTC. The chain combines TRBV10-3 with TRBJ2-6; a possible D gene is TRBD1 (5 bases). CDR1 and CDR2 from the germline V gene are ENHRY and SYGVKD. The CDR3 totals 17 residues.

A remark on this clonotype: A much more abundant neighbour one base away suggests this may be a read error. This CDR3 is CASSLESGGVKNEQYF. DNA of the CDR3: TGTGCCAGCAGCTTAGAGTCGGGGGGGGTAAAAAATGAGCAGTACTTC. The genes are TRBV7-9 and TRBJ2-5; the match to TRBD2 covers 8 bases. The CDR3 has 16 residues. Losses at the gene ends were 1 base for V and 11 bases for J; bases not matched to a gene: 15. CDR1 and CDR2 (germline): SEHNR, FQNEAQ (reference sequence).

At least ten counts were recorded for this clonotype. The chain uses TRBV7-2 and TRBJ2-6, with D maybe TRBD1 (5 bases). Germline assignment: CDR1 SGHTA and CDR2 FQGNSA. This CDR3 is built from 17 residues. Trimming took off 6 bases at V and 4 bases at J, with 19 bases between the two ends. For the CDR3, the DNA is TGTGCCAGCAGGGCCAGGGTGAACCCCCAGGGGGCCAACGTCCTGACTTTC. Its translation: CASRARVNPQGANVLTF. Together with reference TRBV7-2 and TRBJ2-6, the CDR3 gives the full variable domain: GAGVSQSPSNKVTEKGKDVELRCDPISGHTALYWYRQSLGQGLEFLIYFQGNSAPDKSGLPSDRFSAERTGGSVSTLTIQRTQQEDSAVYLCASRARVNPQGANVLTFGAGSRLTVL.

To note about this clonotype: Just one base apart from a much larger clone, this may be a read error. The V and J genes are TRBV4-3 and TRBJ1-2, with D tentatively TRBD1 (5 bases). Germline CDR1 is LGHNA and CDR2 is YSLEER. This CDR3 contains 13 residues. The CDR3 nucleotides read TGCGCCAGCAGCCGAGGACATAACTATGGCTGCACCTTC. Residues: CASSRGHNYGCTF.

The chain couples TRBV14 to TRBJ1-1; D is perhaps TRBD1 (5 bases). V dropped 1 base and J dropped 10 bases, with 10 bases sitting between them. This CDR3 comprises 12 residues. Germline V gene lookup returns CDR1 SGHDN and CDR2 FVKESK. The chain's CDR3 is CASSQVAGSAFF. The CDR3 DNA reads as TGTGCCAGCAGCCAAGTGGCAGGGTCAGCTTTCTTT.

The sample holds many counts of this clonotype. The rearrangement joins TRBV12-3 or TRBV12-4 to TRBJ2-1, with a tentative D call TRBD1 (6 bases). There are 15 residues in the CDR3. Trimming shortened V by 3 bases and J by 0 bases, and 9 bases separated the two germline ends. CDR3 coding DNA: TGTGCCAGCAGTTTCGGACAGAGCTCCTACAATGAGCAGTTCTTC. It encodes CASSFGQSSYNEQFF.

This chain joins TRBV7-9 and TRBJ2-5; no reliable D call. CDR1 is SEHNR and CDR2 is FQNEAQ in the germline V gene (reference sequence). V was shortened by 5 bases and J by 4 bases, with 14 bases between the two germline ends. The CDR3 totals 14 residues. The CDR3 coding sequence is TGTGCCAGCAGCACCGGACCGGGCCGAGAGACCCAGTACTTC. It translates to CASSTGPGRETQYF.

This clonotype was recorded a few times. The genes are TRBV12-3 or TRBV12-4 and TRBJ2-4, with TRBD1 matching 8 bases. J was trimmed by 4 bases and V by 1 base; bases with no gene match: 6. The CDR3 consists of 16 residues. CDR3 DNA: TGTGCCAGCAGTTTAGTGCTCGGGACAGGTAAAAACATTCAGTACTTC. Translated: CASSLVLGTGKNIQYF.

The sample holds many counts of this clonotype. This chain links TRBV29-1 with TRBJ2-1; D unresolved. Trimming stripped 3 bases from V and 5 bases from J, with 11 bases between. The CDR3 spans 13 residues. The V gene's germline CDR1 is SQVTM and CDR2 ANQGSEA. CDR3 nucleotides: TGCAGCGTTGACGTACTGGGGAACAATGAGCAGTTCTTC. Translation gives CSVDVLGNNEQFF.

This clonotype occurred a few times. The genes are TRBV12-5 and TRBJ2-2, with 10 nucleotides matching TRBD1. The CDR3 consists of 15 residues. The V gene end was trimmed by 6 bases and the J gene end by 2 bases; junction bases not matched to a gene: 3. Germline V CDR1 and CDR2: LGHNT, FRNRAP. CDR3 sequence reads: CASGRTGGNTGELFF. The CDR3 nucleotides read TGTGCTAGTGGGCGGACAGGGGGTAACACCGGGGAGCTGTTTTTT.

The chain is built from TRBV10-3 and TRBJ2-2; tentatively, D is TRBD1 (6 bases). V dropped 8 bases and J dropped 7 bases, with 20 bases sitting between them. CDR3 size: 15 residues. Germline V gene sequence: CDR1 ENHRY, CDR2 SYGVKD. The CDR3 loop reads CAIGHPGQGNGELFF. As DNA, the CDR3 is TGTGCCATCGGTCACCCAGGGCAGGGGAACGGGGAGCTGTTTTTT.

This clonotype was seen a few times. This chain joins TRBV18 and TRBJ1-1, with a tentative D call TRBD1 (5 bases). The germline gives CDR1 KGHSH, CDR2 LQKENI. V lost 0 bases to trimming and J lost 7 bases, with 21 bases between them. The length of the CDR3 is 17 residues. The CDR3 is CASSPPGQGITGGEAFF. The CDR3 DNA follows: TGTGCCAGCTCACCACCGGGGCAGGGAATAACTGGCGGTGAAGCTTTCTTT.

This clonotype was seen at least ten times. The rearrangement uses TRBV7-2 and TRBJ2-5; D is undetermined. V was cut by 4 bases and J by 5 bases, with 5 bases left in between. CDR1 and CDR2 (germline): SGHTA, FQGNSA. The CDR3 sequence is 11 residues long. The CDR3 here is CASSSFETQYF. CDR3 bases: TGTGCCAGCAGCTCGTTCGAGACCCAGTACTTC.

This clonotype was seen only a few times. This chain links TRBV12-3 or TRBV12-4 with TRBJ2-7; D uncertain. This CDR3 contains 13 residues. The ends were cut back, 6 bases at V and 7 bases at J, with 16 bases in the middle. CDR3 protein: CASSQNRWSEQYF. Written as DNA, the CDR3 is TGTGCCAGCAGCCAAAACCGTTGGTCTGAGCAGTACTTC.

This clonotype was seen repeatedly, ten times or more. This CDR3 is CASSPTTTGISYEQYF. The CDR3 DNA reads as TGTGCCAGCTCACCTACTACTACAGGGATCTCCTACGAGCAGTACTTC. The chain uses TRBV18 and TRBJ2-7, with a tentative D call TRBD1 (6 bases). The CDR3 runs 16 residues. V was shortened by 3 bases and J by 0 bases, with 15 bases between the two germline ends. In germline, CDR1 is KGHSH, CDR2 LQKENI.

A word on this clonotype: A read error is possible here, since a much larger clone lies one base away. The CDR3 reads CSATGLAGARNEQYF. The CDR3 DNA reads as TGCAGTGCTACCGGACTAGCGGGGGCTCGCAATGAGCAGTACTTC. The chain couples TRBV20-1 to TRBJ2-7; 13 bases line up with TRBD2. CDR1 is DFQATT, CDR2 SNEGSKA, per germline (reference sequence). Losses at the gene ends were 4 bases for V and 7 bases for J; bases not matched to a gene: 10. The CDR3 length is 15 residues.

The J gene is TRBJ2-5, the V gene TRBV20-1; 12 nucleotides match TRBD2. Germline-derived CDR1 and CDR2 are DFQATT and SNEGSKA (reference sequence). V lost 6 bases and J lost 4; bases outside the gene matches: 15. CDR3 size: 17 residues. This CDR3 reads CSAEMRSGLAGRETQYF. As DNA, the CDR3 is TGCAGTGCCGAGATGAGGTCCGGACTAGCGGGGAGAGAGACCCAGTACTTC.

The chain uses TRBV5-1 and TRBJ1-5, with 7 bases fitting TRBD1. The germline CDR1 and CDR2 sequences are SGHRS and YFSETQ. J lost 4 bases, V lost 0 bases, and 4 bases had no gene match. The CDR3 covers 15 residues. CDR3 residues: CASSLAAGQNQPQHF. CDR3 DNA: TGCGCCAGCAGCTTGGCGGCGGGACAGAATCAGCCCCAGCATTTT.

This clonotype occurred many times. The gene calls are TRBV7-9 and TRBJ2-2; maybe TRBD1 (5 bases). This CDR3 has 14 residues. Trimming removed 5 bases at V and 1 base at J, with 8 bases between. CDR1 is SEHNR, CDR2 FQNEAQ, per germline (reference sequence). CDR3 bases: TGTGCCAGCAGCCTAGACAGGAACACCGGGGAGCTGTTTTTT. Its translation: CASSLDRNTGELFF.